This T cell receptor (beta chain) was found in a study of cytomegalovirus exposure and HLA in healthy donors. The germline gives CDR1 SEHNR, CDR2 FQNEAQ (reference sequence). Trimming took off 4 bases at V and 8 bases at J, with 17 bases between the two ends. The CDR3 is 14 amino acids. Overall study findings and caveats: Equally common other TCR beta chains were less clonally expanded than HLA-associated ones, a later analysis found. Most CMV-associated TCR beta chains appeared HLA-restricted in a later analysis. Among donors in an Asian-associated ancestry cluster, a later analysis reportedly found fewer N-insertions than the roughly 700-donor mean. TCR association rates varied by HLA locus in a later analysis, with DRB1 highest and HLA-C lowest.

The PCR made use of 60 Vbeta and 13 Jbeta primers. Assay: immunoSEQ multiplex PCR; the TCRdb copy retains only in-frame clones and omits some. Of 140,000 to 150,000 clones listed, about 82% were seen once; the top ten hold about 3.4%. About this clone: Antigen: not known.

This clonotype was obtained from a male donor in good health and CMV-seronegative. Sequenced: PBMCs. This chain uses TRBV7-9 with TRBJ1-2; D is undetermined. This CDR3 reads CASSSGVRGWGYTF. In DNA form, the CDR3 reads TGTGCCAGCAGCTCGGGTGTAAGAGGTTGGGGCTACACCTTC.